The 15 T cell receptor beta chains below all came from one sample that was sequenced in a study of cytomegalovirus exposure and HLA in healthy donors. The PCR used 60 Vbeta and 13 Jbeta primers. TCRdb keeps only in-frame clones here, not all; method: immunoSEQ multiplex PCR. The sample contains more than 100,000 clones, roughly 79% of which appear only once. Sequenced: PBMCs. The receptors here all came from a man in his fifties or sixties in good health and CMV-seropositive.

This chain joins TRBV5-4 and TRBJ2-1, with D perhaps matching TRBD2 (6 bases). Germline V lookup: CDR1 SGHNT, CDR2 YYREEE (reference sequence). The CDR3 spans 16 residues. Trimming removed 3 bases at V and 5 bases at J, with 18 bases between. The CDR3 DNA reads as TGTGCCAGCAGCTCAGGGACTCGACACTACAACAATGAGCAGTTCTTC. Protein: CASSSGTRHYNNEQFF.

The J gene is TRBJ2-5, the V gene TRBV5-1, with 7 bases that match TRBD1. V lost 5 bases and J lost 4; bases outside the gene matches: 11. This CDR3 region has 15 residues. Germline assignment: CDR1 SGHRS and CDR2 YFSETQ. The CDR3 sequence: CASSPQGTVTETQYF. CDR3 in DNA: TGCGCCAGCAGTCCTCAGGGGACAGTCACAGAGACCCAGTACTTC.

V usage is TRBV7-8 and J usage is TRBJ1-2; 11 bases align to TRBD1. With V trimmed by 5 bases and J by 7 bases, 9 bases remained unmatched. The CDR3 sequence is 15 residues long. The germline CDR1 and CDR2 sequences are SGHVS and FQNEAQ. The chain's CDR3 is CASSPRTGGPSGYTF. CDR3 nucleotide sequence: TGTGCCAGCAGCCCCAGGACAGGGGGCCCCTCTGGCTACACCTTC.

The rearrangement links TRBV5-1 to TRBJ2-5, with 7 bases identical to TRBD1. The end of the DNA aligns better with TRBJ2-7, so the J call may be wrong. Per germline, CDR1 SGHRS and CDR2 YFSETQ. This CDR3 comprises 15 residues. CDR3 in DNA: TGCGCCAGCAGCCCTCAGCCGACAGGGACCTACGAGCAGTACTTC. Translation: CASSPQPTGTYEQYF.

The rearrangement links TRBV5-5 to TRBJ2-7, with D possibly TRBD1 on 7 matching bases. Trimming took off 5 bases at V and 2 bases at J, with 17 bases between the two ends. The germline V gene encodes CDR1 SGHKS and CDR2 YYEKEE (reference sequence). The CDR3 spans 15 residues. The CDR3 loop reads CASSWGAGGTYEQYF. The DNA of the CDR3 is TGTGCCAGCAGTTGGGGAGCAGGGGGGACCTACGAGCAGTACTTC.

The chain combines TRBV29-1 with TRBJ2-1; the D gene is possibly TRBD2 (6 bases). CDR1 SQVTM and CDR2 ANQGSEA come from the germline V gene. This CDR3 has 15 amino acids. V shed 8 bases and J shed 7 bases, with 24 bases lying between them. Written as DNA, the CDR3 is TGCAGCATATTGGATAGAAGCGGAGGGGAAAATGAGCAGTTCTTC. Amino acid sequence: CSILDRSGGENEQFF.

The V call is TRBV5-1, the J call TRBJ2-7; TRBD1 aligns across 7 bases. With V trimmed by 4 bases and J by 5 bases, 9 bases remained unmatched. The CDR3 sequence is 14 residues long. CDR1 is SGHRS, CDR2 YFSETQ, per germline. As DNA, the CDR3 is TGCGCCAGCAGCCCGCAGACAGGGATCGACGAGCAGTACTTC. This sequence encodes CASSPQTGIDEQYF.

CDR3 in DNA: TGTGCCAGCAGTTTTCAGGGAGGGTCCTACAATGAGCAGTTCTTC. Residues: CASSFQGGSYNEQFF. The V and J genes are TRBV27 and TRBJ2-1; 7 bases map to TRBD2. Germline trimming cut 3 bases from V and 1 base from J; bases unmatched to any gene: 3. Germline CDR1 MNHEY, CDR2 SMNVEV (reference sequence). This CDR3 spans 15 amino acids.

The genes are TRBV2 and TRBJ1-2; 10 nucleotides match TRBD1. Germline CDR1 is SNHLY and CDR2 is FYNNEI. This CDR3 contains 16 residues. V trimming: 7 bases; J trimming: 0 bases; junction bases outside the gene matches: 8. The chain's CDR3 is CASTPTGGASNYGYTF. The CDR3 region has the DNA TGTGCCAGCACCCCGACAGGGGGCGCGTCTAACTATGGCTACACCTTC.

The rearrangement links TRBV30 to TRBJ2-2; D possibly corresponds to TRBD1 (6 bases). Trimming cost V 4 bases and J 1 base, with 7 bases left between them. This CDR3 is 13 amino acids long. Germline CDR1 GTSNPN, CDR2 SVGIG (reference sequence). The CDR3 DNA reads TGTGCCTGGACGACAGGGAACACCGGGGAGCTGTTTTTT. It yields the protein CAWTTGNTGELFF.

J is TRBJ2-1 and V is TRBV10-3, with 9 bases identical to TRBD1. From germline, CDR1 is ENHRY and CDR2 SYGVKD. The CDR3 is made up of 15 amino acids. Unmatched junction bases numbered 8, after V lost 2 bases and J lost 9 bases. The CDR3 sequence: CAISEAGTGSGEQFF. The CDR3 region has the DNA TGTGCCATCAGTGAGGCCGGGACAGGGTCCGGTGAGCAGTTCTTC.

The rearrangement links TRBV9 to TRBJ2-1, with 12 nucleotides matching TRBD2. The CDR3 runs 16 residues. CDR1 is SGDLS, CDR2 YYNGEE, per germline. V lost 3 bases, J lost 9 bases, and 10 bases stayed unmatched. CDR3 protein: CASSETPSGRASEQFF. CDR3 DNA sequence: TGTGCCAGCAGCGAGACCCCTAGCGGGAGGGCCAGTGAGCAGTTCTTC.

The chain carries TRBV11-2 and TRBJ1-2; D gene uncertain. Per the germline V gene, CDR1 is SGHAT and CDR2 is FQNNGV. The V and J ends lost 5 bases and 4 bases respectively, with 14 bases between them. This CDR3 is 14 amino acids long. CDR3 in amino acids: CASSPNTGSYGYTF. CDR3 coding DNA: TGTGCCAGCAGCCCTAATACCGGGTCCTATGGCTACACCTTC. The whole variable domain, filled in from reference TRBV11-2 and TRBJ1-2, reads EAGVAQSPRYKIIEKRQSVAFWCNPISGHATLYWYQQILGQGPKLLIQFQNNGVVDDSQLPKDRFSAERLKGVDSTLKIQPAKLEDSAVYLCASSPNTGSYGYTFGSGTRLTVV.

The CDR3 DNA reads TGTGCCAGCAGCTCCTCCGGGACTAGCGGGATCCATGAGCAGTTCTTC. Its translation: CASSSSGTSGIHEQFF. The gene calls are TRBV7-8 and TRBJ2-1, with 13 bases identical to TRBD2. The V and J ends lost 4 bases and 8 bases, in that order; junction bases with no gene match: 8. Germline V gene data show CDR1 as SGHVS and CDR2 as FQNEAQ. The CDR3 extends over 16 amino acids. Combining the CDR3 with reference TRBV7-8 and TRBJ2-1 gives the whole variable domain GAGVSQSPRYKVAKRGQDVALRCDPISGHVSLFWYQQALGQGPEFLTYFQNEAQLDKSGLPSDRFFAERPEGSVSTLKIQRTQQEDSAVYLCASSSSGTSGIHEQFFGPGTRLTVL.

The rearrangement uses TRBV19 and TRBJ2-3; maybe TRBD1 (6 bases). Looked up from germline, CDR1 is LNHDA and CDR2 is SQIVND (reference sequence). CDR3 length: 14 residues. Trimming removed 5 bases at V and 4 bases at J, with 13 bases between. CDR3 in amino acids: CASSVWGTPDTQYF. CDR3 bases: TGTGCCAGTAGTGTTTGGGGGACACCAGATACGCAGTATTTT.